Each of the 27 T cell receptor beta chains below was sequenced from the same sample in a study of CD8+ T cells in alopecia areata. TCR sequencing used cDNA made by reverse transcription of extracted RNA. Method: immunoSEQ multiplex PCR; TCRdb's copy keeps in-frame clones and lacks some. The sample lists some 100,000 clones, roughly 58% occurring once. Noted treatment: oral pan-JAK inhibitor, 5-10 mg twice daily. The sequenced sample was CD8+ T cells sorted from blood, obtained at week 4, from a patient treated with tofacitinib. The receptors shown here come from a human donor with alopecia areata.

J is TRBJ1-2 and V is TRBV30; D is possibly TRBD1 (5 bases). The CDR3 totals 13 residues. V was shortened by 3 bases and J by 5 bases, with 13 bases between the two germline ends. Germline assignment: CDR1 GTSNPN and CDR2 SVGIG (reference sequence). The CDR3 sequence is CAWSAGTRYGYTF. The CDR3 DNA reads as TGTGCCTGGAGCGCCGGGACTAGGTATGGCTACACCTTC.

The rearrangement joins TRBV5-6 to TRBJ2-2; TRBD1 is a possible D gene (6 bases). The germline gives CDR1 SGHDT, CDR2 YYEEEE. This CDR3 comprises 12 residues. Trimming cost V 4 bases and J 7 bases, with 8 bases left between them. The CDR3 coding sequence is TGTGCCAGCAGCCCAGGGGACGGGGAGCTGTTTTTT. Protein product: CASSPGDGELFF.

This clone occurred once. The chain carries TRBV12-5 and TRBJ2-1, with TRBD2 identical over 11 bases. CDR1 is LGHNT and CDR2 is FRNRAP in the germline V gene. The CDR3 loop spans 14 amino acids. Trimming took 5 bases from V and 10 from J; bases not matched to a gene: 7. The CDR3, as DNA: TGTGCTAGTGGTGAGTTAGCGGGGGGGCCGGAGCAGTTCTTC. This sequence encodes CASGELAGGPEQFF.

The chain uses TRBV15 and TRBJ2-2; D is unclear. The CDR3 covers 14 residues. The ends were cut back, 3 bases at V and 0 bases at J, with 5 bases in the middle. In germline, CDR1 is LNHNV, CDR2 YYDKDF (reference sequence). The CDR3 is CATSSTPNTGELFF. In DNA form, the CDR3 reads TGTGCCACCAGCAGCACACCGAACACCGGGGAGCTGTTTTTT.

The V call is TRBV29-1, the J call TRBJ2-1; D gene ambiguous. Germline values: CDR1 SQVTM, CDR2 ANQGSEA. Between the trimmed V and J ends, which lost 7 bases and 3 bases, there was a span of 4 bases. This CDR3 contains 10 residues. The DNA of the CDR3 is TGCAGCGCCCTCTACAATGAGCAGTTCTTC. Amino acid sequence: CSALYNEQFF.

This clone showed up just a few times. One end of the junction is discordant with germline, which a read error may explain. The V and J genes are TRBV13 and TRBJ1-2, with D possibly matching TRBD1 (5 bases). In germline, CDR1 is PRHDT, CDR2 FYEKMQ (reference sequence). This CDR3 is built from 12 residues. The CDR3, as DNA: TGTGCCAGCACCTTACAGAGGGACGGCTACACCTTC. Its protein is CASTLQRDGYTF.

The V gene is TRBV20-1, the J gene TRBJ2-1; D not certain. CDR3 length equals 11 residues. Trimming stripped 6 bases from V and 5 bases from J, with 8 bases between. Germline CDR1 DFQATT, CDR2 SNEGSKA (reference sequence). CDR3 residues: CSAKGHNEQFF. The CDR3 region has the DNA TGCAGTGCCAAGGGCCACAATGAGCAGTTCTTC.

The genes are TRBV5-1 and TRBJ2-5; D ambiguous. The CDR3 is 13 residues long. Between the trimmed V and J ends, which lost 0 bases and 5 bases, there was a span of 8 bases. The V gene's germline CDR1 is SGHRS and CDR2 YFSETQ. The CDR3 nucleotides read TGCGCCAGCAGCTTGGAACCACAGGAGACCCAGTACTTC. Amino acid sequence: CASSLEPQETQYF.

This clone was observed a few times. Distinct nucleotide sequences in the sample also encode this CDR3. The V gene is TRBV30, the J gene TRBJ1-5; TRBD1 aligns across 7 bases. This CDR3 spans 14 amino acids. CDR1 and CDR2 from the germline V gene are GTSNPN and SVGIG (reference sequence). The V and J ends lost 1 base and 1 base, in that order; junction bases with no gene match: 1. The CDR3 region has the DNA TGTGCCTGGAGTGGGGGACAGAGCAATCAGCCCCAGCATTTT. Its protein product is CAWSGGQSNQPQHF.

This clone was counted at least ten times. The V call is TRBV27, the J call TRBJ1-1, with 8 nucleotides matching TRBD1. With 2 bases clipped from V and 6 bases from J, the junction kept 8 bases outside the gene matches. The germline gives CDR1 MNHEY, CDR2 SMNVEV (reference sequence). CDR3 length equals 15 residues. The CDR3 here is CASSLIWQGASEAFF. CDR3 DNA: TGTGCCAGCAGTTTAATATGGCAGGGGGCGTCTGAAGCTTTCTTT.

This clone was picked up a small number of times. CDR3 coding DNA: TGCAGCGTTGAGTTTGCGGGGGGGCCAGGTTACAATGAGCAGTTCTTC. Amino acid sequence: CSVEFAGGPGYNEQFF. The chain uses TRBV29-1 and TRBJ2-1, with 9 bases fitting TRBD2. V gave up 3 bases and J gave up 4 bases; unmatched junction bases: 10. CDR1 is SQVTM, CDR2 ANQGSEA, per germline. This CDR3 comprises 16 residues.

A few counts support this clone. The genes are TRBV6-5 and TRBJ1-1, with D possibly being TRBD1 (5 bases). Per germline, CDR1 MNHEY and CDR2 SVGAGI. The germline V and J ends were trimmed by 2 bases and 3 bases, with 13 bases remaining between them. The CDR3 is 15 amino acids. CDR3 DNA sequence: TGTGCCAGCAGTTACGACCCCCAGGGATACACTGAAGCTTTCTTT. Translation gives CASSYDPQGYTEAFF.

V gene TRBV15 combines with J gene TRBJ2-7, with D possibly TRBD1 on 6 matching bases. This CDR3 region has 12 residues. Germline CDR1 LNHNV, CDR2 YYDKDF (reference sequence). Trimming removed 5 bases at V and 5 bases at J, with 10 bases between. The CDR3 DNA sequence: TGTGCCACCAGCCCACAGGGAAACGAGCAGTACTTC. Translated: CATSPQGNEQYF.

This chain links TRBV30 with TRBJ2-5, with D perhaps matching TRBD2 (6 bases). CDR3 length: 14 amino acids. The V and J ends lost 0 bases and 5 bases respectively, with 13 bases between them. Germline CDR1 and CDR2: GTSNPN and SVGIG (reference sequence). For the CDR3, the DNA is TGTGCCTGGAGTGTCGCGCGGGGCCTGGAGACCCAGTACTTC. Translated, it gives CAWSVARGLETQYF. Supplemented by reference TRBV30 and TRBJ2-5, the full variable domain reads SQTIHQWPATLVQPVGSPLSLECTVEGTSNPNLYWYRQAAGRGLQLLFYSVGIGQISSEVPQNLSASRPQDRQFILSSKKLLLSDSGFYLCAWSVARGLETQYFGPGTRLLVL.

The rearrangement links TRBV5-6 to TRBJ1-4, with D maybe TRBD1 (5 bases). The germline V gene has CDR1 SGHDT and CDR2 YYEEEE. The V gene lost 2 bases and the J gene lost 8 bases, with 13 bases spanning the gap. This CDR3 comprises 14 residues. CDR3 sequence: CASSLGQGGEKLFF. CDR3 DNA: TGTGCCAGCAGCTTAGGTCAGGGAGGCGAAAAACTGTTTTTT. Based on the CDR3 plus reference TRBV5-6 and TRBJ1-4, the full variable domain is DAGVTQSPTHLIKTRGQQVTLRCSPKSGHDTVSWYQQALGQGPQFIFQYYEEEERQRGNFPDRFSGHQFPNYSSELNVNALLLGDSALYLCASSLGQGGEKLFFGSGTQLSVL.

V gene TRBV27 combines with J gene TRBJ1-2; the match to TRBD1 covers 10 bases. This CDR3 is built from 15 residues. V lost 3 bases, J lost 4 bases, and 5 bases stayed unmatched. CDR1 is MNHEY, CDR2 SMNVEV, per germline (reference sequence). CDR3 sequence reads: CASSFQGQGFYGYTF. For the CDR3, the DNA is TGTGCCAGCAGTTTCCAGGGACAGGGGTTCTATGGCTACACCTTC.

The chain links TRBV13 to TRBJ1-4; TRBD1 matches at 8 bases. The CDR3 is 15 residues long. With 5 bases clipped from V and 6 bases from J, the junction kept 8 bases outside the gene matches. Germline values: CDR1 PRHDT, CDR2 FYEKMQ (reference sequence). The CDR3 DNA sequence: TGTGCCAGCAGCCCGACACGGGACAGGCATGAAAAACTGTTTTTT. Translation: CASSPTRDRHEKLFF.

The V call is TRBV4-1, the J call TRBJ2-7; 7 bases fit TRBD2. Trimming cost V 1 base and J 5 bases; bases outside gene matches: 5. Germline V gene lookup returns CDR1 MGHRA and CDR2 YSYEKL. This CDR3 spans 14 amino acids. CDR3 sequence: CASSQAAGDHEQYF. The DNA of the CDR3 is TGCGCCAGCAGCCAAGCTGCGGGGGACCACGAGCAGTACTTC.

This chain connects TRBV30 to TRBJ2-7, with D perhaps matching TRBD1 or TRBD2 (6 bases each). The CDR3 totals 13 residues. Trimming left V 2 bases short and J 7 bases short, with 15 bases between. Germline lookup yields CDR1 GTSNPN and CDR2 SVGIG (reference sequence). CDR3 residues: CAWSRGVNSEQYF. In nucleotides, the CDR3 is TGTGCCTGGAGTAGGGGGGTTAACAGTGAGCAGTACTTC.

This clone appeared a few times. This chain joins TRBV6-5 and TRBJ2-7, with D possibly TRBD1 on 5 matching bases. Germline CDR1 and CDR2: MNHEY and SVGAGI. This CDR3 comprises 13 residues. The ends were cut back, 0 bases at V and 4 bases at J, with 7 bases in the middle. Here the CDR3 reads CASSYSAGYEQYF. The CDR3 DNA follows: TGTGCCAGCAGTTACTCAGCAGGGTACGAGCAGTACTTC.

The chain couples TRBV5-1 to TRBJ2-2, with a possible D match to TRBD2 (6 bases). The CDR3 runs to 15 residues. The ends were cut back, 3 bases at V and 3 bases at J, with 12 bases in the middle. The germline V gene has CDR1 SGHRS and CDR2 YFSETQ. This CDR3 reads CASSWRDADTGELFF. CDR3 sequence (DNA): TGCGCCAGCAGCTGGAGGGATGCGGACACCGGGGAGCTGTTTTTT.

This sequence joins TRBV7-9 and TRBJ2-7, with TRBD1 identical over 7 bases. CDR1 and CDR2 from the germline V gene are SEHNR and FQNEAQ (reference sequence). CDR3 length: 15 residues. Losses at the gene ends were 4 bases for V and 3 bases for J; bases not matched to a gene: 9. Written as DNA, the CDR3 is TGTGCCAGCAGCTCGACGACAGGGAAAGGCTACGAGCAGTACTTC. Translating gives CASSSTTGKGYEQYF. Drawing the rest from reference TRBV7-9 and TRBJ2-7, the complete variable domain is DTGVSQNPRHKITKRGQNVTFRCDPISEHNRLYWYRQTLGQGPEFLTYFQNEAQLEKSRLLSDRFSAERPKGSFSTLEIQRTEQGDSAMYLCASSSTTGKGYEQYFGPGTRLTVT.

The chain combines TRBV7-8 with TRBJ2-7; TRBD1 aligns across 7 bases. V was clipped by 3 bases and J by 0 bases; unmatched bases: 8. The CDR3 runs 16 residues. Per the germline V gene, CDR1 is SGHVS and CDR2 is FQNEAQ. Written as DNA, the CDR3 is TGTGCCAGCAGCTTCACCGACAGGGTCTTCTCCTACGAGCAGTACTTC. Its translation: CASSFTDRVFSYEQYF.

This clone was detected a few times. The rearrangement joins TRBV29-1 to TRBJ2-1; D uncertain. CDR1 is SQVTM and CDR2 is ANQGSEA in the germline V gene. With 4 bases removed from V and 3 bases from J, the gap between germline ends came to 7 bases. This CDR3 is built from 12 residues. CDR3 residues: CSVGRIYNEQFF. As DNA, the CDR3 is TGCAGCGTTGGCCGGATCTACAATGAGCAGTTCTTC.

The chain uses TRBV5-1 and TRBJ2-1, with D uncertain. There are 13 residues in the CDR3. Germline V gene data show CDR1 as SGHRS and CDR2 as YFSETQ. The germline V and J ends were trimmed by 0 bases and 4 bases, with 5 bases remaining between them. CDR3 loop: CASSLAVYNEQFF. CDR3 bases: TGCGCCAGCAGCTTGGCCGTATACAATGAGCAGTTCTTC.

This chain joins TRBV29-1 and TRBJ2-2, with a tentative D call TRBD2 (6 bases). This CDR3 spans 14 amino acids. The V end was cut by 7 bases, the J end by 0 bases, with 12 bases between. Per germline, CDR1 SQVTM and CDR2 ANQGSEA. CDR3 sequence (DNA): TGCAGCGGTGGGTGGGACTCGAACACCGGGGAGCTGTTTTTT. It yields the protein CSGGWDSNTGELFF.

The chain joins TRBV30 to TRBJ2-1, with 7 bases fitting TRBD1. This CDR3 is built from 13 residues. V gave up 2 bases and J gave up 7 bases; unmatched junction bases: 5. Germline assignment: CDR1 GTSNPN and CDR2 SVGIG (reference sequence). The CDR3 here is CAWSLTGTNEQFF. The CDR3 DNA sequence: TGTGCCTGGAGTCTGACAGGGACGAATGAGCAGTTCTTC.